This T cell receptor (beta chain) is drawn from a study of shared clonotypes between healthy human individuals. Notes on the study in general: Larger richness was generally estimated for naive than memory subsets.

A note on this clone: The target antigen is unknown.

Profiled with immunoSEQ multiplex PCR; TCRdb holds only in-frame clones, not every one. The sample has approximately 1,500,000 clones, roughly 95% seen once. Sequencing was done on a sample of naive CD4+ T cells sorted from blood. Stated subset: CD45RA+ positively selected. The source is a man between 25 and 39 years old in good health.

The CDR3 is CSVAFPGLNTGELFF. The CDR3 bases are TGCAGCGTTGCCTTCCCAGGGTTGAACACCGGGGAGCTGTTTTTT. The chain recombines TRBV29-1 with TRBJ2-2; tentatively, D is TRBD1 (5 bases). The CDR3 spans 15 residues. The germline V and J ends were trimmed by 4 bases and 1 base, with 13 bases remaining between them. Germline loops: CDR1 SQVTM, CDR2 ANQGSEA.